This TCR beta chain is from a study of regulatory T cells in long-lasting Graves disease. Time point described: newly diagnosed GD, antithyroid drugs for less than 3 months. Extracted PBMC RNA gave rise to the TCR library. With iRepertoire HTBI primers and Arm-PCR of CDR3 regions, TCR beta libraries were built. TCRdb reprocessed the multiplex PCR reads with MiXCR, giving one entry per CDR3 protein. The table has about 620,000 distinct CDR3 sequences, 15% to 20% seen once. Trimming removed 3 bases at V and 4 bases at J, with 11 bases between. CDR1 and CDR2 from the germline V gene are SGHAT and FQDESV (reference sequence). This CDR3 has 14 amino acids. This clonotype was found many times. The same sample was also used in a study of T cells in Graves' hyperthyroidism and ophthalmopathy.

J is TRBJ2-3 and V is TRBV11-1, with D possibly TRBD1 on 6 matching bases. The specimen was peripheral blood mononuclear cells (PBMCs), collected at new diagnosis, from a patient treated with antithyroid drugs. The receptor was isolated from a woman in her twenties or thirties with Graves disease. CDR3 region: CASSFSGAADTQYF. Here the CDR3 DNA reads TGTGCCAGCAGCTTCTCAGGGGCGGCAGATACGCAGTATTTT.